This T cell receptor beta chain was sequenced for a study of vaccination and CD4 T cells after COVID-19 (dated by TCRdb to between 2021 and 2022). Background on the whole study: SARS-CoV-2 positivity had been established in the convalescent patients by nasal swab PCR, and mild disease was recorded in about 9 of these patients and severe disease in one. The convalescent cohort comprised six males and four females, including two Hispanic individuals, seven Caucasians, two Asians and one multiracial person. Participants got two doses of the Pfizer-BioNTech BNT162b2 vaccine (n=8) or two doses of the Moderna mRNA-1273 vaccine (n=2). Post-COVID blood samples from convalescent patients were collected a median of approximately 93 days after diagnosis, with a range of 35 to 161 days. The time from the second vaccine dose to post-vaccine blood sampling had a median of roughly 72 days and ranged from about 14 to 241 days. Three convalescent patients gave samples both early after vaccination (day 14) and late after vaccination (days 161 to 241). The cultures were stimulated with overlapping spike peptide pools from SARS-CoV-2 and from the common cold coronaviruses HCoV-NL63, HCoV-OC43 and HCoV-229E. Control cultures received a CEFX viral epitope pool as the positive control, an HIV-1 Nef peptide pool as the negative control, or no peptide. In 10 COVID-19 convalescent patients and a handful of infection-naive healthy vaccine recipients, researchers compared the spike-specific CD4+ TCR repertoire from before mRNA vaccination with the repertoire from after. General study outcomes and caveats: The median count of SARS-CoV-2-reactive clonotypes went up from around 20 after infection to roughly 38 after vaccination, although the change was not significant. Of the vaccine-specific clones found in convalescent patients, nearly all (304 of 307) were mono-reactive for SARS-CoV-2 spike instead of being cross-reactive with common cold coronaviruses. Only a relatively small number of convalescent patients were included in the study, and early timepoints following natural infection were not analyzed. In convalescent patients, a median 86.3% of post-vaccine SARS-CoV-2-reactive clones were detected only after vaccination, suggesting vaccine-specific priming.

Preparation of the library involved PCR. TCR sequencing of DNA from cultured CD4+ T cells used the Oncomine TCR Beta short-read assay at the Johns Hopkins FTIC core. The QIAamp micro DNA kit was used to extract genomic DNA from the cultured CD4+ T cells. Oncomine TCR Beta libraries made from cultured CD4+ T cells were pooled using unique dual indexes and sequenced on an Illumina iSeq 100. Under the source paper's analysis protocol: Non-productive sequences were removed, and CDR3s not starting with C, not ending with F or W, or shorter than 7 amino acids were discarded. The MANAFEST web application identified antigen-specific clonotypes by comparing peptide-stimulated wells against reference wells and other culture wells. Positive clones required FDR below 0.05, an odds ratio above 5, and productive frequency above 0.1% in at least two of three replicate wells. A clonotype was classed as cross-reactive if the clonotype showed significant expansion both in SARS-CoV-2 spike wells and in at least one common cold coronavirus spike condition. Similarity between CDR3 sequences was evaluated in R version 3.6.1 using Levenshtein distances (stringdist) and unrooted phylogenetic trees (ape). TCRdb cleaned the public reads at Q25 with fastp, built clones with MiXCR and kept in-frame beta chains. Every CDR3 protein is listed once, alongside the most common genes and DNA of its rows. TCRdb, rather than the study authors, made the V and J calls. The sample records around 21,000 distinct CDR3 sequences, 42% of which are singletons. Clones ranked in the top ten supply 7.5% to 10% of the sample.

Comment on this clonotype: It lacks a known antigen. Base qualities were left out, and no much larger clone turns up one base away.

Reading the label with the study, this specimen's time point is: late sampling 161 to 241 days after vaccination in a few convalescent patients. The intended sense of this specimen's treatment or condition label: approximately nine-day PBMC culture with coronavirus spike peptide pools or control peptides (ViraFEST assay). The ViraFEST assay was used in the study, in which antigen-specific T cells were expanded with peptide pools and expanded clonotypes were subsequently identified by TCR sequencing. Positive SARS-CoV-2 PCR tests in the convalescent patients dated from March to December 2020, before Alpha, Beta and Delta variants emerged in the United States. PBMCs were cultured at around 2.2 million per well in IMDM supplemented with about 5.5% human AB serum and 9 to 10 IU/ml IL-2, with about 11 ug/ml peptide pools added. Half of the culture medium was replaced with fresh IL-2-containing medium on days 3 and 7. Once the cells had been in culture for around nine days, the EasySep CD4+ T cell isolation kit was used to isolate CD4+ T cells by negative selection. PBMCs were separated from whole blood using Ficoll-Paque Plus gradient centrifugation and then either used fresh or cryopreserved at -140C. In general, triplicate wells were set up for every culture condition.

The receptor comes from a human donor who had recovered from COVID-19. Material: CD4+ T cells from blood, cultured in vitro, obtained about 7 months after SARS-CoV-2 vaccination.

The sequenced DNA is TGTGCCAGCAGTTACCCTGATTGGGGGGCCCGTCGTAATCAGCCCCAGCATTTT. It is translated as CASSYPDWGARRNQPQHF. The chain links TRBV6-7 with TRBJ1-5, with TRBD1 tentatively as D gene (6 bases match). TRBV6-7 belongs to the ORF category, with a function that is uncertain. The cysteine opens and the phenylalanine closes a CDR3 of 18 amino acids. Only the CDR3 part of the read is kept: 54 bases, read in frame from the first base. V and J are truncated by 2 bases and 4 bases respectively, leaving an intervening sequence of 21 bases.